Each of the 31 T cell receptor beta chains below was sequenced from the same sample in a study of shared clonotypes between healthy human individuals. Clones were sequenced by immunoSEQ multiplex PCR, and TCRdb holds only the in-frame ones, with some missing. This sample has 1,500,000 or so clones, with over 95% found just once. Sequenced input: naive CD4+ T cells sorted from blood. Subset of the sample: CD45RA+ positively selected. These receptors all stem from a man between 25 and 39 years old in good health.

The genes are TRBV18 and TRBJ2-2; 11 nucleotides match TRBD2. CDR1 is KGHSH, CDR2 LQKENI, per germline. Trimming removed 6 bases from V and 3 bases from J; junction bases left unmatched: 3. This CDR3 has 15 residues. The CDR3: CASSRGLADTGELFF. CDR3 nucleotides: TGTGCCAGCTCCCGGGGACTAGCGGACACCGGGGAGCTGTTTTTT.

In this sample, this clone turned up once. This rearrangement joins TRBV19 to TRBJ1-4, with D tentatively TRBD1 (6 bases). Germline V lookup: CDR1 LNHDA, CDR2 SQIVND (reference sequence). The ends were cut back, 3 bases at V and 8 bases at J, with 13 bases in the middle. CDR3 length: 14 amino acids. The chain's CDR3 is CASSIIGGWEKLFF. In nucleotides, the CDR3 is TGTGCCAGTAGTATCATCGGGGGCTGGGAAAAACTGTTTTTT.

The chain is built from TRBV28 and TRBJ2-3; 11 bases are a match to TRBD2. The CDR3 is made up of 16 amino acids. CDR1 MDHEN and CDR2 SYDVKM come from the germline V gene. With V trimmed by 6 bases and J by 3 bases, 8 bases remained unmatched. The CDR3 DNA reads as TGTGCCAGCAGCCCAAATAGCGGGAGGGTGACAGATACGCAGTATTTT. Translation: CASSPNSGRVTDTQYF.

The gene calls are TRBV7-2 and TRBJ2-5; 10 bases agree with TRBD1. With 5 bases clipped from V and 3 bases from J, the junction kept 3 bases outside the gene matches. Germline V gene data show CDR1 as SGHTA and CDR2 as FQGNSA. This CDR3 contains 14 residues. CDR3: CASSLGTGEETQYF. The CDR3 DNA is TGTGCCAGCAGCCTGGGGACAGGGGAAGAGACCCAGTACTTC.

The chain carries TRBV5-1 and TRBJ2-3; 8 bases are a match to TRBD1. Germline V gene data show CDR1 as SGHRS and CDR2 as YFSETQ. The CDR3 totals 16 residues. The V and J ends lost 0 bases and 3 bases, in that order; junction bases with no gene match: 6. CDR3 sequence: CASSLGGRGPTDTQYF. CDR3 in DNA: TGCGCCAGCAGCTTGGGGGGCAGGGGGCCTACAGATACGCAGTATTTT.

The chain is built from TRBV19 and TRBJ1-1, with D perhaps matching TRBD1 (5 bases). This CDR3 region has 15 residues. V was trimmed by 1 base and J by 6 bases, leaving 15 bases between them. Germline CDR1 LNHDA, CDR2 SQIVND (reference sequence). CDR3 sequence (DNA): TGTGCCAGTAGTATAGGAGGCGCAGGGATCCCTGAAGCTTTCTTT. Translated: CASSIGGAGIPEAFF.

The rearrangement uses TRBV2 and TRBJ2-3, with no clear D. Germline V lookup: CDR1 SNHLY, CDR2 FYNNEI. Trimming pared 11 bases from V and 5 bases from J, leaving 14 bases between. The CDR3 spans 12 residues. The CDR3 is CASKKDGDTQYF. The CDR3 DNA follows: TGTGCCTCCAAAAAGGACGGAGATACGCAGTATTTT.

J is TRBJ2-7 and V is TRBV5-4, with D possibly TRBD1 on 6 matching bases. V was trimmed by 3 bases and J by 3 bases, leaving 19 bases between them. This CDR3 spans 16 amino acids. Germline V gives CDR1 SGHNT, CDR2 YYREEE (reference sequence). The CDR3 bases are TGTGCCAGCAGCTCTAAAGCTGGGGGCAAAAACTACGAGCAGTACTTC. This codes for CASSSKAGGKNYEQYF.

The chain has TRBV21-1 and TRBJ2-7; the D call of TRBD1 is as the table states it, not checked on the DNA. TRBV21-1 is recorded as a pseudogene. This CDR3 has 19 residues. CDR3 nucleotides: TGTGCCAGCAGCAAAGGGGGGCCGATCCTTAGGGACAGTTACTACGAGCAGTACTTC. Residues: CASSKGGPILRDSYYEQYF.

With regard to this clone: Other DNA sequences in this specimen translate into the identical CDR3. The V and J genes are TRBV5-1 and TRBJ2-1; 8 bases are a match to TRBD1. Germline assignment: CDR1 SGHRS and CDR2 YFSETQ. The V gene end was trimmed by 5 bases and the J gene end by 7 bases; junction bases not matched to a gene: 8. The CDR3 totals 14 residues. The DNA for the CDR3 is TGCGCCAGCAGAGGGCAGGGGGCGAATAATGAGCAGTTCTTC. It is translated as CASRGQGANNEQFF.

The CDR3, as DNA: TGCGCCAGCACCCTGAGGGGCGGGAGTGGAGCAGATACGCAGTATTTT. Its protein is CASTLRGGSGADTQYF. The chain carries TRBV5-1 and TRBJ2-3, with 7 nucleotides matching TRBD2. This CDR3 region has 16 residues. The germline V gene encodes CDR1 SGHRS and CDR2 YFSETQ. J was trimmed by 4 bases and V by 6 bases; bases with no gene match: 14.

About this clone: This specimen includes other DNA sequences encoding the same CDR3. The chain has TRBV15 and TRBJ1-1; D gene ambiguous. V was shortened by 0 bases and J by 5 bases, with 7 bases between the two germline ends. CDR1 LNHNV and CDR2 YYDKDF come from the germline V gene (reference sequence). CDR3 size: 13 residues. Here the CDR3 reads CATSRDLDTEAFF. In DNA form, the CDR3 reads TGTGCCACCAGCAGAGATTTGGATACTGAAGCTTTCTTT.

This chain uses TRBV7-8 with TRBJ2-7; 12 bases agree with TRBD2. After removal of 1 base from V and 2 bases from J, the junction contained 9 bases not matched to a gene. Germline V gives CDR1 SGHVS, CDR2 FQNEAQ. This CDR3 spans 18 amino acids. The CDR3 DNA follows: TGTGCCAGCAGCTTAGGAGGACTAGCGGGACTAACCACCTACGAGCAGTACTTC. The encoded protein is CASSLGGLAGLTTYEQYF.

This clone was seen a handful of times. This chain joins TRBV25-1 and TRBJ1-1; D is unclear. In germline, CDR1 is MGHDK, CDR2 SYGVNS. The CDR3 is made up of 12 amino acids. V lost 4 bases and J lost 6, with 9 bases in between. DNA of the CDR3: TGTGCCAGCAGTGTCGGGTTAGCTGAAGCTTTCTTT. This gives the protein CASSVGLAEAFF. Complete variable domain (other parts from reference TRBV25-1 and TRBJ1-1): EADIYQTPRYLVIGTGKKITLECSQTMGHDKMYWYQQDPGMELHLIHYSYGVNSTEKGDLSSESTVSRIRTEHFPLTLESARPSHTSQYLCASSVGLAEAFFGQGTRLTVV.

This chain connects TRBV18 to TRBJ2-3; D is uncertain. CDR1 is KGHSH and CDR2 is LQKENI in the germline V gene. The V gene lost 3 bases and the J gene lost 3 bases, with 19 bases spanning the gap. The CDR3 is 17 amino acids. The DNA for the CDR3 is TGTGCCAGCTCACCCCTAACCCCGACAAGGCCTACAGATACGCAGTATTTT. This sequence encodes CASSPLTPTRPTDTQYF.

The chain recombines TRBV6-5 with TRBJ1-2, with a possible D match to TRBD1 (6 bases). CDR1 and CDR2 (germline): MNHEY, SVGAGI. The CDR3 has 14 amino acids. V dropped 8 bases and J dropped 6 bases, with 19 bases sitting between them. The CDR3 is CASRPPGHRDGYTF. The CDR3 nucleotides read TGTGCCAGCCGACCACCGGGACACAGAGATGGCTACACCTTC.

V usage is TRBV15 and J usage is TRBJ2-7; D gene uncertain. Deletions cut 1 base from V and 2 bases from J, with 6 bases between. CDR1 is LNHNV and CDR2 is YYDKDF in the germline V gene (reference sequence). There are 13 residues in the CDR3. CDR3 sequence (DNA): TGTGCCACCAGCAGAGGACATACCTACGAGCAGTACTTC. It encodes CATSRGHTYEQYF.

CDR3 in DNA: TGTGCCAGCAGCGTAGAGGCGGGGATCTCCTACGAGCAGTACTTC. Protein product: CASSVEAGISYEQYF. This chain uses TRBV9 with TRBJ2-7, with a possible D match to TRBD2 (6 bases). Germline CDR1 and CDR2: SGDLS and YYNGEE. Deletions cut 0 bases from V and 0 bases from J, with 10 bases between. The CDR3 runs to 15 residues.

This clone was recorded once. The V gene is TRBV5-1, the J gene TRBJ1-2; TRBD1 matches at 8 bases. The V gene end was trimmed by 3 bases and the J gene end by 6 bases; junction bases not matched to a gene: 7. The V gene's germline CDR1 is SGHRS and CDR2 YFSETQ. The CDR3 loop spans 14 amino acids. The CDR3 sequence is CASSSGTGRDGYTF. DNA of the CDR3: TGCGCCAGCAGCTCGGGGACAGGCCGCGATGGCTACACCTTC.

This clone was seen a few times. The CDR3 DNA follows: TGCAGCGCAACGACTAGCGGTGGGTACGAGCAGTACTTC. Translated: CSATTSGGYEQYF. The chain joins TRBV29-1 to TRBJ2-7, with 9 nucleotides matching TRBD2. Germline V CDR1 and CDR2: SQVTM, ANQGSEA. The junction had 8 bases not matched to a gene; V was cut back by 7 bases and J by 4 bases. CDR3 length: 13 amino acids.

In its sample, this clone was seen once. The rearrangement uses TRBV9 and TRBJ2-1; 11 bases are a match to TRBD2. Losses at the gene ends were 4 bases for V and 5 bases for J; bases not matched to a gene: 8. The CDR3 has 16 amino acids. From germline, CDR1 is SGDLS and CDR2 YYNGEE. CDR3 residues: CASSRRALAGDNEQFF. The CDR3 DNA is TGTGCCAGCAGCCGTAGGGCACTAGCGGGAGACAATGAGCAGTTCTTC.

This chain joins TRBV10-2 and TRBJ2-2; D is unclear. V shed 3 bases and J shed 4 bases, with 6 bases lying between them. The germline CDR1 and CDR2 sequences are WSHSY and SAAADI. The CDR3 is 13 amino acids. The CDR3 is CASSDRATGELFF. CDR3 in DNA: TGCGCCAGCAGTGACAGAGCCACCGGGGAGCTGTTTTTT.

The chain joins TRBV11-1 to TRBJ1-1, with D unclear. The CDR3 covers 14 residues. Germline CDR1 is SGHAT and CDR2 is FQDESV (reference sequence). Between the trimmed V and J ends, which lost 3 bases and 5 bases, there was a span of 13 bases. CDR3 region: CASSFEYPPTEAFF. CDR3 DNA: TGTGCCAGCAGCTTTGAGTACCCACCAACTGAAGCTTTCTTT.

The rearrangement uses TRBV9 and TRBJ1-3; 7 nucleotides match TRBD1. Germline CDR1 and CDR2: SGDLS and YYNGEE. J gave up 0 bases and V 4 bases, and 4 bases lay outside the gene matches. The CDR3 is 15 residues long. The CDR3 DNA sequence: TGTGCCAGCAGCCACAGGGGTTTCTCTGGAAACACCATATATTTT. It translates to CASSHRGFSGNTIYF. Looking up the rest from reference TRBV9 and TRBJ1-3 gives the full variable domain: DSGVTQTPKHLITATGQRVTLRCSPRSGDLSVYWYQQSLDQGLQFLIQYYNGEERAKGNILERFSAQQFPDLHSELNLSSLELGDSALYFCASSHRGFSGNTIYFGEGSWLTVV.

The gene calls are TRBV11-2 and TRBJ2-7; tentatively, D is TRBD2 (5 bases). Trimming left V 5 bases short and J 2 bases short, with 19 bases between. Germline lookup yields CDR1 SGHAT and CDR2 FQNNGV. The CDR3 sequence is 16 residues long. The CDR3: CASSPGRGGRPYEQYF. The CDR3 coding sequence is TGTGCCAGCAGCCCCGGGCGCGGCGGGCGTCCCTACGAGCAGTACTTC.

The V and J genes are TRBV14 and TRBJ1-2; D is ambiguous. In germline, CDR1 is SGHDN, CDR2 FVKESK. The CDR3 contains 13 residues. V was cut by 4 bases and J by 4 bases, with 10 bases left in between. CDR3 region: CASSRGRPYGYTF. The DNA of the CDR3 is TGTGCCAGCAGCCGAGGACGGCCCTATGGCTACACCTTC.

CDR3 amino acids: CATSSGTGWSTDTQYF. Here the CDR3 DNA reads TGTGCCACCAGCAGTGGGACAGGCTGGAGCACAGATACGCAGTATTTT. The chain couples TRBV15 to TRBJ2-3; TRBD1 matches 8 bases. CDR1 is LNHNV, CDR2 YYDKDF, per germline (reference sequence). CDR3 size: 16 residues. The trim removed 3 bases at V and 0 bases at J, leaving 5 bases unmatched. Filled out from reference TRBV15 and TRBJ2-3, the complete variable domain reads DAMVIQNPRYQVTQFGKPVTLSCSQTLNHNVMYWYQQKSSQAPKLLFHYYDKDFNNEADTPDNFQSRRPNTSFCFLDIRSPGLGDTAMYLCATSSGTGWSTDTQYFGPGTRLTVL.

The J gene is TRBJ1-3, the V gene TRBV25-1, with D perhaps matching TRBD1 (5 bases). The germline gives CDR1 MGHDK, CDR2 SYGVNS. The CDR3 has 15 residues. Trimming removed 8 bases at V and 0 bases at J, with 14 bases between. The CDR3, as DNA: TGTGCCAGCGGACATGCGGGCAACTCTGGAAACACCATATATTTT. Amino acid sequence: CASGHAGNSGNTIYF. The whole variable domain, filled in from reference TRBV25-1 and TRBJ1-3, reads EADIYQTPRYLVIGTGKKITLECSQTMGHDKMYWYQQDPGMELHLIHYSYGVNSTEKGDLSSESTVSRIRTEHFPLTLESARPSHTSQYLCASGHAGNSGNTIYFGEGSWLTVV.

This CDR3 is CASSVEGEQFF. The CDR3 bases are TGTGCCAGCAGTGTGGAAGGAGAGCAGTTCTTC. V is TRBV2 and J is TRBJ2-1, with D uncertain. In germline, CDR1 is SNHLY, CDR2 FYNNEI. CDR3 length: 11 amino acids. Deletions cut 4 bases from V and 10 bases from J, with 8 bases between.

The V call is TRBV28, the J call TRBJ1-3; 7 positions match TRBD1. Losses at the gene ends were 7 bases for V and 2 bases for J; bases not matched to a gene: 8. This CDR3 contains 15 residues. Germline V gives CDR1 MDHEN, CDR2 SYDVKM. DNA of the CDR3: TGTGCCAGCAATCGGAATCAGGGGGCTGGAAACACCATATATTTT. Translated: CASNRNQGAGNTIYF.

This chain links TRBV19 with TRBJ1-5, with D unresolved. This CDR3 spans 14 amino acids. Germline V gives CDR1 LNHDA, CDR2 SQIVND (reference sequence). The V and J ends lost 10 bases and 1 base respectively, with 14 bases between them. In nucleotides, the CDR3 is TGTGCCACCCACGTACCCGGGAGCAATCAGCCCCAGCATTTT. Its protein product is CATHVPGSNQPQHF.